The source of this TCR beta chain is a study of blood T cell repertoires in COVID-19. Study background: Collection of acute and convalescent COVID-19 samples took place in the United States, Italy and Spain. PBMCs, B-cell-depleted T cells, or T cells were the source of the cDNA or gDNA that made up the material.

Followed over time, Seattle patients had been enrolled while infection was active. Per the original methods: For nucleated cells, counts were estimated from reference gene primer amplification. Assay: immunoSEQ multiplex PCR; the TCRdb copy retains only in-frame clones and omits some. That table is the source of V, J and clone size, and D and trimming were worked out from the DNA. The table lists some 450,000 clones, roughly 90% of them singletons. From germline, CDR1 is MNHNS and CDR2 SASEGT. The CDR3 spans 15 residues. The V and J ends lost 3 bases and 7 bases respectively, with 16 bases between them.

This TCR derives from a young man with COVID-19, enrolled during active disease. The sequenced sample was peripheral blood. This chain links TRBV6-1 with TRBJ1-5; D is perhaps TRBD1 (6 bases). The CDR3 loop reads CASSESTGYGQPQHF. The DNA of the CDR3 is TGTGCCAGCAGTGAGTCGACAGGCTACGGCCAGCCCCAGCATTTT.